This T cell receptor beta chain was sequenced during a study of T cells in Graves' hyperthyroidism and ophthalmopathy. In regard to this clonotype: Antigen unknown. Since the CDR3 does not end with the conserved phenylalanine or tryptophan, this likely comes from a read error. The DNA is omitted, as the CDR3 cannot be located on it reliably, and the CDR3 follows TCRdb's listing.

There were TCR beta CDR3 regions amplified from RNA transcripts. An initial round of RT-PCR targeting the TCR CDR3 relied on the HTBI primer set. From the multiplex PCR reads, TCRdb called clonotypes with MiXCR, one entry per CDR3 protein. The table includes approximately 480,000 distinct CDR3 sequences, around 21% detected once. General observations from the study: By a 13 V-J model, ophthalmopathy was set apart from stable hyperthyroidism.

The CDR3 adds up to 16 amino acids, both ends counted. Subjects aged 18 to 65 presented with newly diagnosed hyperthyroidism of less than 2 months' duration. Uncontrolled infection, other autoimmune disease, pregnancy or lactation barred patients from enrollment. Isolation of PBMCs was performed on 8 to 10 ml fresh peripheral blood. Material: blood. The receptor comes from a man between 18 and 29 years old with Graves' hyperthyroidism. This chain connects TRBV12-3 or TRBV12-4 to TRBJ1-2; whether TRBD1, the table's D call, matches the DNA was not checked. CDR3 residues: CASSYSNRAFGYGYTY.